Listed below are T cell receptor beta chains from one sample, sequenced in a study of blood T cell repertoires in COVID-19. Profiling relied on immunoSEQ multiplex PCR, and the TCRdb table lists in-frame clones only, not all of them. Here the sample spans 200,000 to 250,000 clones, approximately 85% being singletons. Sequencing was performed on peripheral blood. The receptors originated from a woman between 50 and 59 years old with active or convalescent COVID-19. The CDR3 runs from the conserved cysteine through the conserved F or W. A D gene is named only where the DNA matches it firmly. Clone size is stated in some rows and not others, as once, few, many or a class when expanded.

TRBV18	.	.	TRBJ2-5	TGTGCCAGCTCACCCCCAGGCGAGGAGGTTGGGACCCAGTACTTC	CASSPPGEEVGTQYF
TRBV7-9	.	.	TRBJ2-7	TGTGCCAGCAGCTCTTTCTACGAGCAGTACTTC	CASSSFYEQYF
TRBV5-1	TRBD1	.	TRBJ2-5	TGCGCCAGCCAAGGACAGGGGGCATTTCAAGAGACCCAGTACTTC	CASQGQGAFQETQYF
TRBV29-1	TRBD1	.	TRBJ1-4	TGCAGCGCTCAACAGGGGTCGGAAGAAAAACTGTTTTTT	CSAQQGSEEKLFF
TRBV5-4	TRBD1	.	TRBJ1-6	TGTGCCAGCAGCTTGGGGACGGGACAGGGGTATTCACCCCTCCACTTT	CASSLGTGQGYSPLHF
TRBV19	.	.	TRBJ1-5	TGTGCCAGTAGGGGCAGAAGGGCAGGGGTAAATCAGCCCCAGCATTTT	CASRGRRAGVNQPQHF
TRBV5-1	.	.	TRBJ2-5	TGCGCCAGCAGCTTTAAGTCAGGGAGGGAGACCCAGTACTTC	CASSFKSGRETQYF
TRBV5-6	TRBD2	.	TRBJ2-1	TGTGCCAGCAGCTCGCTAGCGGGAGACTACAATGAGCAGTTCTTC	CASSSLAGDYNEQFF
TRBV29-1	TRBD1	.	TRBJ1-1	TGCAGCGTTGAACCCCAACAGGGGGCAGAAGCTTTCTTT	CSVEPQQGAEAFF
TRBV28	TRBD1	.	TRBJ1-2	TGTGCCAGCACGGACAGGGTTGAATATGGCTACACCTTC	CASTDRVEYGYTF
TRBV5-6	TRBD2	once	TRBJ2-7	TGTGCCAGCAGCTTGCCCCGGGAGGGCCCCTACGAGCAGTACTTC	CASSLPREGPYEQYF
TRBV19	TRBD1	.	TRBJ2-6	TGTGCCAGTAGTTTGCGGGACAGGGGCGATTCTGGGGCCAACGTCCTGACTTTC	CASSLRDRGDSGANVLTF
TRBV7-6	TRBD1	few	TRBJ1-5	TGTGCCAGCAGTGCACAGGGGAACAATCAGCCCCAGCATTTT	CASSAQGNNQPQHF
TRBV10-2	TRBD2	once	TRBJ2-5	TGCGCCAGCAGTGGGGCTCCGGGAGGGGAGACCCAGTACTTC	CASSGAPGGETQYF
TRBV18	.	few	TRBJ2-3	TGTGCCAGCTCAAGTCTGAGGCTAGATACGCAGTATTTT	CASSSLRLDTQYF
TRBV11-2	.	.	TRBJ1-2	TGTGCCAGCAGCTTAGCATCCGGGGGTGGCTACACCTTC	CASSLASGGGYTF
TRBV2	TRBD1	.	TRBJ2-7	TGTGCCAGCAGTACCCTAGACAGGGTGAGCCGAAAAAGAACCTCCTACGAGCAGTACTTC	CASSTLDRVSRKRTSYEQYF
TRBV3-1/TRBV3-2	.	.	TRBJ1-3	TGTGCCAGCAGCCAAGGTTCGGGAAACACCATATATTTT	CASSQGSGNTIYF
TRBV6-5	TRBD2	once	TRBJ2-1	TGTGCCAGCAGACAGGGGCCCTCAAGCGGGAGGGCTACGTTCTTC	CASRQGPSSGRATFF
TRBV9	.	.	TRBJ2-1	TGTGCCAGCAGCGTAGATACCTACAATGAGCAGTTCTTC	CASSVDTYNEQFF
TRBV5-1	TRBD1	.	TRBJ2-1	TGCGCCAGCAGCGGCGGACAGGGGGCGATCGATGAGCAGTTCTTC	CASSGGQGAIDEQFF
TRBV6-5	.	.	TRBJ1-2	TGTGCCAGCAGCTCAGGCGGCGGGGGAGGTGGCTACACCTTC	CASSSGGGGGGYTF
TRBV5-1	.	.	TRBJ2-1	TGCGCCAGCAGCTTAGGGGACTACAATGAGCAGTTCTTC	CASSLGDYNEQFF
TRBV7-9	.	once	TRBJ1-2	TGTGCCAGCAGCCCAGGGAGGGACTATGGCTACACCTTC	CASSPGRDYGYTF
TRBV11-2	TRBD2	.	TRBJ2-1	TGTGCCAGCAGCTTAGGGGGCGGGGCTAGCGGGGATGAGCAGTTCTTC	CASSLGGGASGDEQFF
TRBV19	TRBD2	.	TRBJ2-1	TGCGTCGCGGGACTATCGTTTTCCGATGAGCAGTTCTTC	CVAGLSFSDEQFF
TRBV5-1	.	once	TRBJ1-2	TGCGCCAGCAGCTTGGCGGGGTATGGCTACACCTTC	CASSLAGYGYTF
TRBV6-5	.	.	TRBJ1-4	TGTGCCAGTGGGAGGGGGTTCACTAATGAAAAACTGTTTTTT	CASGRGFTNEKLFF
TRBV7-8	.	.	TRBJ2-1	TGTGCCAGCAGCTTAGTGGGGGGGCCGGTGGCCTACAATGAGCAGTTCTTC	CASSLVGGPVAYNEQFF
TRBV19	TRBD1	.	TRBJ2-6	TGTGCCAGTAGGCACAGGGGGAATTCTGGGGCCAACGTCCTGACTTTC	CASRHRGNSGANVLTF
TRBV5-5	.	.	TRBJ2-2	TGTGCCAGCAGCTTGGACGGGACAAAGACCGGGGAGCTGTTTTTT	CASSLDGTKTGELFF
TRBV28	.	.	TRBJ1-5	TGTGCCAGCAGTTTTCCGGGGGTAATTCAGCCCCAGCATTTT	CASSFPGVIQPQHF
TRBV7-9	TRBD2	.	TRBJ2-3	TGTGCCAGCAGCTTAGGCGGGAGGTGGCCCCAGGCAGATACGCAGTATTTT	CASSLGGRWPQADTQYF
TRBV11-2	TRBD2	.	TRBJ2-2	TGTGCCAGCAGCCAGACCCGGGGGGCGAACACCGGGGAGCTGTTTTTT	CASSQTRGANTGELFF
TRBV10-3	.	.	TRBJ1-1	TGTGCCATCAGTGCTACGCGGGAGGGCTCCACTGAAGCTTTCTTT	CAISATREGSTEAFF
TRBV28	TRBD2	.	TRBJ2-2	TGTGCCAGCACCTTAGCGGGAGAAGACACCGGGGAGCTGTTTTTT	CASTLAGEDTGELFF
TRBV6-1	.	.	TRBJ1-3	TGTGCCAGCAGTGAGCGGGGCGCGGGAAACACCATATATTTT	CASSERGAGNTIYF